The entry that follows covers one TCR beta chain sequence. Antigen: not known. This sample was included in a study of spatial heterogeneity in lung cancer. For the study at large: The study observed each unique TCR and UMI combination more than ten times on average in raw reads.

The time point is: sample taken at primary tumor resection. From tumor, nontumor lung or frozen PBMC, whole RNA was taken unsorted for sequencing. Overall study results and limits: Tumor mutation count correlated with how many alpha and beta TCRs expanded intratumorally.

TCR cDNA molecules were tagged individually, and each one carried a unique molecular identifier. TCRdb independently ran MiXCR on the 5' RACE reads; one entry per CDR3 protein. The sample includes some 8,000 distinct CDR3 sequences, over 9.5% of them seen just once. V was pared by 6 bases and J by 8 bases, with 25 bases between. The CDR3 has 16 residues. Germline lookup yields CDR1 MDHEN and CDR2 SYDVKM. This TCR was recovered from a male donor with early-stage non-small cell lung cancer. The chain carries TRBV28 and TRBJ1-2; the D gene is possibly TRBD1 (6 bases). The specimen comprised lung tumor tissue, sampled at surgery. CDR3 in amino acids: CASSSGTRLNLGGYTF. Here the CDR3 DNA reads TGTGCCAGCAGCTCCGGGACAAGGCTCAACCTGGGAGGCTACACCTTC.